Below, 14 T cell receptor beta chains from the same sample are listed, as sequenced in a study of CD8+ T cells in alopecia areata. Sequencing templates came from extracted RNA that was reverse transcribed into cDNA. Clones were read by immunoSEQ multiplex PCR, and TCRdb kept only the in-frame ones, dropping some. The repertoire holds roughly 75,000 clones, with roughly 61% as singletons. Sequencing used CD8+ T cells sorted from blood, obtained at week 0. The source is a human donor with alopecia areata.

The V gene is TRBV5-6, the J gene TRBJ2-7; 11 nucleotides match TRBD2. Germline values: CDR1 SGHDT, CDR2 YYEEEE. J was trimmed by 0 bases and V by 4 bases; bases with no gene match: 15. The CDR3 spans 19 residues. CDR3 in DNA: TGTGCCAGCAGCACGACAACCGGGACTAGCGGCGGCCTCTCCTACGAGCAGTACTTC. Its protein product is CASSTTTGTSGGLSYEQYF.

V and J are TRBV7-9 and TRBJ1-1; possible D gene TRBD1, 5 bases. With 1 base removed from V and 4 bases from J, the gap between germline ends came to 10 bases. CDR1 is SEHNR, CDR2 FQNEAQ, per germline (reference sequence). CDR3 length equals 14 residues. CDR3 region: CASSLVGRVTEAFF. The CDR3 DNA reads TGTGCCAGCAGCTTAGTTGGCAGGGTCACTGAAGCTTTCTTT.

The chain uses TRBV29-1 and TRBJ2-1; D perhaps matches TRBD1 (6 bases). Germline V gene lookup returns CDR1 SQVTM and CDR2 ANQGSEA. This CDR3 is built from 13 residues. The V end was cut by 6 bases, the J end by 6 bases, with 15 bases between. The CDR3 sequence: CSVAGIGGNEQFF. The CDR3, as DNA: TGCAGCGTGGCAGGGATAGGGGGCAATGAGCAGTTCTTC.

The chain links TRBV5-6 to TRBJ2-4, with D possibly TRBD1 on 6 matching bases. The germline V and J ends were trimmed by 0 bases and 7 bases, with 14 bases remaining between them. There are 15 residues in the CDR3. Germline CDR1 SGHDT, CDR2 YYEEEE. For the CDR3, the DNA is TGTGCCAGCAGCTTGGTTAGGGAAAGGGGGAACATTCAGTACTTC. This encodes CASSLVRERGNIQYF.

The chain is built from TRBV13 and TRBJ2-1, with 13 bases identical to TRBD2. CDR3 length equals 17 residues. V shed 4 bases and J 8 bases; nucleotides not matched to a gene: 11. Per the germline V gene, CDR1 is PRHDT and CDR2 is FYEKMQ (reference sequence). DNA of the CDR3: TGTGCCAGCAGCTCCCACCAGGGACTAGCGGGGTTCCATGAGCAGTTCTTC. It yields the protein CASSSHQGLAGFHEQFF.

The CDR3, as DNA: TGTGCCTGGAGCGTGGGGGTTGGCAATCAGCCCCAGCATTTT. Its protein product is CAWSVGVGNQPQHF. The chain is built from TRBV30 and TRBJ1-5; weak D call: TRBD1 (5 bases). V lost 3 bases, J lost 2 bases, and 11 bases lay in between. This CDR3 is built from 14 residues. CDR1 GTSNPN and CDR2 SVGIG come from the germline V gene (reference sequence).

The chain is built from TRBV28 and TRBJ2-4; 8 nucleotides line up with TRBD1. This CDR3 comprises 14 residues. The germline gives CDR1 MDHEN, CDR2 SYDVKM. V gave up 6 bases and J gave up 5 bases; unmatched junction bases: 6. The CDR3, as DNA: TGTGCCAGCAGCCCCGGGACAGGTGAAAACATTCAGTACTTC. It yields the protein CASSPGTGENIQYF. Full variable domain (missing parts from reference TRBV28 and TRBJ2-4): DVKVTQSSRYLVKRTGEKVFLECVQDMDHENMFWYRQDPGLGLRLIYFSYDVKMKEKGDIPEGYSVSREKKERFSLILESASTNQTSMYLCASSPGTGENIQYFGAGTRLSVL.

The rearrangement links TRBV7-8 to TRBJ2-5, with D possibly TRBD2 on 6 matching bases. CDR1 is SGHVS, CDR2 FQNEAQ, per germline. V was cut by 5 bases and J by 1 base, with 11 bases left in between. CDR3 length: 14 amino acids. CDR3 residues: CASSGRDSQETQYF. The CDR3 DNA reads TGTGCCAGCAGCGGTCGGGACTCCCAAGAGACCCAGTACTTC.

This clone was counted only a few times. The V call is TRBV5-5, the J call TRBJ1-1; D ambiguous. Germline CDR1 is SGHKS and CDR2 is YYEKEE (reference sequence). Trimming took 3 bases from V and 5 from J, leaving 14 bases between them. The length of the CDR3 is 14 residues. This chain's CDR3 is CASSSSRLETEAFF. CDR3 bases: TGTGCCAGCAGCTCCTCGCGGCTGGAGACTGAAGCTTTCTTT.

The J gene is TRBJ2-2, the V gene TRBV7-6, with 9 bases aligning to TRBD2. This CDR3 region has 19 residues. Looked up from germline, CDR1 is SGHVS and CDR2 is FNYEAQ. The J segment lost 2 bases and the V segment lost 1 base, leaving 11 bases of the junction unmatched. CDR3 amino acids: CASSLEVLAGTTNTGELFF. CDR3 bases: TGTGCCAGCAGCTTAGAAGTGCTAGCGGGGACCACTAACACCGGGGAGCTGTTTTTT.

J is TRBJ2-5 and V is TRBV9, with 10 bases aligning to TRBD2. The V gene end was trimmed by 3 bases and the J gene end by 4 bases; junction bases not matched to a gene: 6. CDR3 length equals 15 residues. Germline values: CDR1 SGDLS, CDR2 YYNGEE. The CDR3 loop reads CASSALAGGRETQYF. For the CDR3, the DNA is TGTGCCAGCAGCGCCTTAGCGGGGGGTAGAGAGACCCAGTACTTC.

The genes are TRBV30 and TRBJ1-1; D remains unclear. V lost 3 bases to trimming and J lost 7 bases, with 6 bases between them. From germline, CDR1 is GTSNPN and CDR2 SVGIG (reference sequence). The CDR3 totals 10 residues. The CDR3 DNA is TGTGCCTGGAGAGAGTTTGAAGCTTTCTTT. As protein: CAWREFEAFF.

The chain carries TRBV13 and TRBJ2-2, with D uncertain. Germline V gives CDR1 PRHDT, CDR2 FYEKMQ (reference sequence). Trimming took 6 bases from V and 5 from J, leaving 13 bases between them. The CDR3 has 14 residues. The CDR3 spells CASSPGSRTGELFF. In DNA form, the CDR3 reads TGTGCCAGCAGTCCAGGATCGAGGACCGGGGAGCTGTTTTTT.

This clone was observed once. The chain carries TRBV5-4 and TRBJ2-2; D might be TRBD1 (6 bases). The CDR3 consists of 16 residues. V shed 0 bases and J shed 4 bases, with 13 bases lying between them. Germline CDR1 SGHNT, CDR2 YYREEE (reference sequence). CDR3 DNA: TGTGCCAGCAGCTTGGACTGGGGGCTGAGCACCGGGGAGCTGTTTTTT. Translating gives CASSLDWGLSTGELFF.